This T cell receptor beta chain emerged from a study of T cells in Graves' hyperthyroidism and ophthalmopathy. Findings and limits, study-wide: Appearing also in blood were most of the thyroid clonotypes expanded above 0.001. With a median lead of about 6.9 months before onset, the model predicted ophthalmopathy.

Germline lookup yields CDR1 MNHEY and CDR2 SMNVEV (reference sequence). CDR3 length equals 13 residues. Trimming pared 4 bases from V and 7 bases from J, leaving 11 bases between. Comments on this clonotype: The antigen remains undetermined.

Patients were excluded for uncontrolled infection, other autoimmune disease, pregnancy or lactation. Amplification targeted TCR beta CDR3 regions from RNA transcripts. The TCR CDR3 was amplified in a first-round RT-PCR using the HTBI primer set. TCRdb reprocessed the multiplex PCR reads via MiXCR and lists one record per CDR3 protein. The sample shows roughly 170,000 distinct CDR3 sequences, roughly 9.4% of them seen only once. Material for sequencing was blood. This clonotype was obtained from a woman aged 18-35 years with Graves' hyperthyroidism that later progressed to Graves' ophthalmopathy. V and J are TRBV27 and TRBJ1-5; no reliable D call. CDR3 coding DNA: TGTGCCAGCAGTTCGTGGGGAGGACAGCCCCAGCATTTT. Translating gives CASSSWGGQPQHF.